The 23 T cell receptor beta chains presented below share a single source sample, sequenced in a study of naive and memory T cell subsets. Both TRBC1 and TRBC2 were covered by a beta constant-region primer of two equimolar oligonucleotides. Nested alpha and beta constant-region primers with the SP2 primer drove four PCR rounds on ligated cDNA. MiXCR was run by TCRdb on the UMI-ligation and nested PCR reads, yielding one entry per CDR3 protein. Of approximately 20,000 distinct CDR3 sequences in the sample, over 7% were seen once. Material: central memory CD8+ T cells from blood. The source of these receptors is a human donor in good health.

The sample holds a few counts of this clonotype. The CDR3 region is CASSQTGSTGELFF. Written as DNA, the CDR3 is TGTGCCAGCAGCCAAACAGGGTCCACCGGGGAGCTGTTTTTT. The J gene is TRBJ2-2, the V gene TRBV7-9, with D possibly TRBD1 on 6 matching bases. The V end was cut by 5 bases, the J end by 4 bases, with 11 bases between. Germline V gives CDR1 SEHNR, CDR2 FQNEAQ (reference sequence). The CDR3 has 14 amino acids.

The table lists this clonotype with a few counts. The V call is TRBV6-1, the J call TRBJ2-7; D is perhaps TRBD1 (6 bases). Trimming took off 1 base at V and 3 bases at J, with 13 bases between the two ends. CDR3 length: 15 residues. Germline CDR1 is MNHNS and CDR2 is SASEGT. CDR3 nucleotides: TGTGCCAGCAGTGAAGGTCCGGGACAAAACTACGAGCAGTACTTC. It yields the protein CASSEGPGQNYEQYF.

This chain joins TRBV10-2 and TRBJ2-7; 12 nucleotides agree with TRBD1. This CDR3 spans 15 amino acids. The germline CDR1 and CDR2 sequences are WSHSY and SAAADI. The V and J ends lost 7 bases and 7 bases, in that order; junction bases with no gene match: 11. The DNA of the CDR3 is TGCGCCAGCACCCCCCCGGGACAGGGGGCGTGGGAGCAGTACTTC. Its protein product is CASTPPGQGAWEQYF.

This clonotype was seen repeatedly, ten times or more. This chain joins TRBV20-1 and TRBJ1-3, with a tentative D call TRBD1 (6 bases). The CDR3 length is 16 residues. Trimming removed 7 bases from V and 4 bases from J, with 23 bases in between. The germline gives CDR1 DFQATT, CDR2 SNEGSKA (reference sequence). CDR3 nucleotide sequence: TGCAGTGTCACGAGACCAGGGGAAGTGGGCGGAAACACCATATATTTT. This gives the protein CSVTRPGEVGGNTIYF.

This clonotype was detected a few times. V usage is TRBV27 and J usage is TRBJ2-2; 9 bases map to TRBD2. V lost 4 bases, J lost 7 bases, and 4 bases stayed unmatched. CDR1 is MNHEY and CDR2 is SMNVEV in the germline V gene (reference sequence). This CDR3 has 14 amino acids. CDR3 region: CASSSKTSGGELFF. CDR3 nucleotides: TGTGCCAGCAGTTCTAAGACTAGCGGCGGGGAGCTGTTTTTT.

This chain joins TRBV6-4 and TRBJ2-2, with a possible D match to TRBD2 (6 bases). The V and J ends lost 2 bases and 2 bases respectively, with 9 bases between them. CDR1 and CDR2 (germline): MRHNA, SNTAGT. The CDR3 runs to 15 residues. DNA for the CDR3: TGTGCCAGCAGTGACCGACTAGATAACACCGGGGAGCTGTTTTTT. Translated, it gives CASSDRLDNTGELFF.

This clonotype appeared many times. CDR3: CASSPHGRVMNEQFF. The CDR3 DNA follows: TGTGCCAGCAGCCCCCACGGGAGGGTAATGAATGAGCAGTTCTTC. The chain has TRBV9 and TRBJ2-1; 8 positions agree with TRBD2. V was pared by 4 bases and J by 7 bases, with 10 bases of the junction left unmatched. This CDR3 region has 15 residues. Germline V CDR1 and CDR2: SGDLS, YYNGEE.

This rearrangement joins TRBV19 to TRBJ2-1; the D gene could be TRBD1 or TRBD2 (5 bases each). The CDR3 is made up of 16 amino acids. V dropped 3 bases and J dropped 6 bases, with 18 bases sitting between them. The germline V gene encodes CDR1 LNHDA and CDR2 SQIVND (reference sequence). DNA for the CDR3: TGTGCCAGTAGTATTTTCGGGGCTATCAATTCCAATGAGCAGTTCTTC. It encodes CASSIFGAINSNEQFF.

In the case of this clonotype: A much larger clone differs by one base, so this may be a read error. This rearrangement joins TRBV20-1 to TRBJ2-7, with D perhaps TRBD1 (5 bases). Trimming removed 3 bases from V and 2 bases from J, with 17 bases in between. CDR3 length: 15 residues. Germline CDR1 is DFQATT and CDR2 is SNEGSKA (reference sequence). This chain's CDR3 is CSASYPGSGPYEQYF. The DNA for the CDR3 is TGCAGTGCTAGCTATCCAGGGTCTGGACCCTACGAGCAGTACTTC.

This clonotype has a handful of counts. The gene calls are TRBV4-3 and TRBJ2-7, with D possibly called TRBD1 or TRBD2 (6 bases each). The length of the CDR3 is 15 residues. V was trimmed by 3 bases and J by 6 bases, leaving 18 bases between them. Germline V gives CDR1 LGHNA, CDR2 YSLEER. The CDR3 is CASSQGRGAGVEQYF. The CDR3 DNA sequence: TGCGCCAGCAGCCAGGGAAGGGGGGCCGGGGTCGAGCAGTACTTC.

Many counts were recorded for this clonotype. In DNA, the CDR3 is TGCGCCAGCAGCCGAGCCGAGGGCCGCTACGAGCAGTACTTC. It codes for CASSRAEGRYEQYF. The chain combines TRBV4-3 with TRBJ2-7; maybe TRBD2 (5 bases). The germline V gene encodes CDR1 LGHNA and CDR2 YSLEER. The CDR3 has 14 residues. Deletions cut 4 bases from V and 3 bases from J, with 13 bases between.

This clonotype was seen at least ten times. The chain employs TRBV27 and TRBJ2-2; D might be TRBD1 (6 bases). The germline gives CDR1 MNHEY, CDR2 SMNVEV (reference sequence). The CDR3 length is 13 residues. V was pared by 6 bases and J by 8 bases, with 13 bases between. CDR3 nucleotide sequence: TGTGCCAGCAGATTCCAGGGGTTGGGGGAGCTGTTTTTT. It translates to CASRFQGLGELFF.

This clonotype has just a few counts. The rearrangement uses TRBV20-1 and TRBJ1-2; tentative D call: TRBD1 (6 bases). The CDR3 runs 13 residues. The germline V gene encodes CDR1 DFQATT and CDR2 SNEGSKA (reference sequence). V shed 5 bases and J shed 2 bases, with 12 bases lying between them. CDR3 amino acids: CSAGNRENYGYTF. The CDR3 DNA follows: TGCAGTGCTGGGAACAGGGAGAACTATGGCTACACCTTC.

The V gene is TRBV4-3, the J gene TRBJ1-1; D is uncertain. From germline, CDR1 is LGHNA and CDR2 YSLEER. V was shortened by 1 base and J by 0 bases, with 6 bases between the two germline ends. The CDR3 sequence is 14 residues long. The CDR3, as DNA: TGCGCCAGCAGCCAAGCACAGATGAACACTGAAGCTTTCTTT. It translates to CASSQAQMNTEAFF.

This clonotype has only a few counts. The J gene is TRBJ2-1, the V gene TRBV4-1; no clear D gene. Trimming took 0 bases from V and 9 from J, leaving 12 bases between them. CDR1 and CDR2 (germline): MGHRA, YSYEKL. The CDR3 extends over 14 amino acids. The CDR3 loop is CASSQDPFIGEQFF. CDR3 nucleotide sequence: TGCGCCAGCAGCCAAGACCCCTTTATAGGTGAGCAGTTCTTC.

The chain has TRBV6-5 and TRBJ1-2; a weak D match, TRBD1 (6 bases). The CDR3 extends over 13 amino acids. Germline CDR1 MNHEY, CDR2 SVGAGI. V was pared by 6 bases and J by 4 bases, with 12 bases between. The CDR3 nucleotides are TGTGCCAGCAGCGACGGACAGCCCTATGGCTACACCTTC. As protein: CASSDGQPYGYTF.

This clonotype showed up just a few times. The V call is TRBV5-1, the J call TRBJ2-7, with a weak D call TRBD2 (6 bases). The CDR3 length is 15 residues. V was clipped by 4 bases and J by 5 bases, with 19 bases between them. Germline V gives CDR1 SGHRS, CDR2 YFSETQ. The chain's CDR3 is CASSGRDSEPDEQYF. The CDR3 DNA sequence: TGCGCCAGCAGCGGCCGGGACTCTGAGCCCGACGAGCAGTACTTC.

This clonotype was found many times. CDR3 sequence reads: CASSSGVDIQYF. The DNA for the CDR3 is TGTGCCAGCAGTTCCGGGGTCGACATTCAGTACTTC. The chain uses TRBV6-2 or TRBV6-3 and TRBJ2-4, with D tentatively TRBD2 (5 bases). Germline CDR1 and CDR2: MNHEY and SVGEGT. V was clipped by 4 bases and J by 8 bases, with 9 bases between them. The CDR3 runs 12 residues.

About this clonotype: Since no conserved phenylalanine or tryptophan closes the CDR3, a read error is the likely cause. The genes are TRBV5-4 and TRBJ1-1; D perhaps matches TRBD1 (5 bases). Germline V gene lookup returns CDR1 SGHNT and CDR2 YYREEE (reference sequence). This CDR3 is 12 amino acids long. The V end was cut by 0 bases, the J end by 7 bases, with 7 bases between. The CDR3 DNA is TGTGCCAGCAGCTTGGGGCAGGGTGAAGCTTTCTCT. Its protein product is CASSLGQGEAFS.

The genes are TRBV3-1 and TRBJ2-1, with D hard to call. This CDR3 spans 14 amino acids. Germline V gives CDR1 LGHDT, CDR2 YNNKEL (reference sequence). V gave up 5 bases and J gave up 8 bases, with 16 bases separating them. Here the CDR3 DNA reads TGTGCCAGCAGCTTGTTACGGTCAGACGATGAGCAGTTCTTC. It encodes CASSLLRSDDEQFF.

This chain uses TRBV11-2 with TRBJ2-3, with D tentatively TRBD2 (6 bases). V was shortened by 4 bases and J by 3 bases, with 20 bases between the two germline ends. Germline V gene lookup returns CDR1 SGHAT and CDR2 FQNNGV. The CDR3 covers 17 residues. Here the CDR3 DNA reads TGTGCCAGCAGCTCTGGACTAAACCCGTCATGGACAGATACGCAGTATTTT. It encodes CASSSGLNPSWTDTQYF.

This clonotype was counted only a few times. The chain recombines TRBV6-5 with TRBJ2-7; D assignment may be TRBD1 or TRBD2 (5 bases each). This CDR3 has 14 residues. Per the germline V gene, CDR1 is MNHEY and CDR2 is SVGAGI. Trimming stripped 2 bases from V and 2 bases from J, with 10 bases between. The CDR3 DNA is TGTGCCAGCAGTTACGGGACGGGTCCCTACGAGCAGTACTTC. Translated, it gives CASSYGTGPYEQYF.

This clonotype was picked up many times. The gene calls are TRBV5-1 and TRBJ2-7; maybe TRBD1 (7 bases). The CDR3 extends over 13 amino acids. Trimming took 2 bases from V and 5 from J, leaving 11 bases between them. Germline assignment: CDR1 SGHRS and CDR2 YFSETQ. The CDR3 loop reads CASSFSRGDEQYF. The CDR3 nucleotides read TGCGCCAGCAGCTTTTCCAGGGGGGACGAGCAGTACTTC. Combining the CDR3 with reference TRBV5-1 and TRBJ2-7 gives the whole variable domain KAGVTQTPRYLIKTRGQQVTLSCSPISGHRSVSWYQQTPGQGLQFLFEYFSETQRNKGNFPGRFSGRQFSNSRSEMNVSTLELGDSALYLCASSFSRGDEQYFGPGTRLTVT.